This T cell receptor beta chain was profiled in a study of T cell responses to AZD1222 COVID-19 vaccine (dated by TCRdb to about 2021). Study-level background: Because spike-specific TCR depth and breadth did not differ between the two schedules, AZD1222 recipients who got a second dose at roughly 4 weeks were pooled with those who got a second dose at roughly 12 weeks. TCR sequencing was performed for 230 to 250 trial participants, of whom roughly 200 were given two doses of AZD1222 and around 25 were given two doses of MenACWY control vaccine. Trial participants were enrolled into age subgroups of 18-55, 56-69 and 70-plus years, which contained about 150, 27 and 61 TCR-sequenced participants, respectively. Broader findings and caveats from the paper: Conclusions about previously exposed vaccinees were limited because only five to seven AZD1222 recipients were SARS-CoV-2 seropositive at baseline. Because no day 14 peak-response samples were available, the repertoires could be characterized only after the peak T cell response. Spike-specific TCR breadth and depth rose significantly after two AZD1222 doses compared with day 0 and with MenACWY recipients. Nearly half of unique spike-specific TCRs reportedly recognized epitopes outside regions mutated in the B.1.351 and B.1.1.7 variants. Vaccine-associated CD4 TCRs spanned the whole spike protein, with dominant responses in regions 160-218 and 743-854. In the small 56-69-year group, the increase in depth fell short of significance, most likely because of low power. Participants were mostly white British, with more females than males. The authors suggested clonal diversity may have been underestimated.

The CDR3 regions of human TCRbeta chains were analyzed by immunosequencing. In the authors' own workflow: Repertoire TCRs were matched against a reference library of SARS-CoV-2-specific TCRs generated with the MIRA antigen-specificity platform. Breadth meant the fraction of unique TCRs that were SARS-CoV-2-associated, whereas depth meant the fraction of total T cells that were SARS-CoV-2-associated. Using the MIRA data, each spike-specific TCR was mapped to the spike region that the TCR reacts to and placed in a CD4 or CD8 class. Log10-transformed breadth and depth values were compared by one-way ANOVA with Sidak's multiple comparisons tests. TCRdb took over this immuneACCESS table, retaining in-frame rearrangements with V and J assigned. Such tables are incomplete; in checked studies, under half of the missing clones stem from an unresolved V gene, and the remainder is unexplained. The DNA was the basis for D and trimming; V, J and clone size are from that table. This sample has some 160,000 clones in its table, and just under 95% of those were observed once. 0.7% to 0.9% of the sample goes to the ten largest clones.

V is reduced by 5 bases and J by 3 bases, leaving a spacing of 14 bases between them. The CDR3 spans 14 residues, from the cysteine through the phenylalanine. Just CDR3 DNA is preserved here, 42 bases in frame from base 1. The germline V gene gives CDR1 as MNHEY and CDR2 as SVGAGI. Comment on this clone: Its antigen specificity is not known. No base quality information exists; no much larger clone differs at one position.

The time point label, as the study defines it: baseline before first vaccination. The vaccinee samples were drawn from two UK trials, COV001 and COV002, one of which was a single-blind randomized controlled phase 2/3 trial testing AZD1222 (ChAdOx1 nCoV-19) in healthy adults. For TCRbeta chain sequencing, PBMC samples from trial participants were taken at day 0 and at day 28 after the second dose. This sequence uses TRBV6-5 and TRBJ2-7; the D gene is unclear. The sequence derives from an adult in good health. This material consisted of peripheral blood, taken on day 0 of AZD1222 vaccination. At the DNA level, the sequence is TGTGCCAGCAGTCGGACCGATGGGGACTACGAGCAGTACTTC. This is translated as CASSRTDGDYEQYF.